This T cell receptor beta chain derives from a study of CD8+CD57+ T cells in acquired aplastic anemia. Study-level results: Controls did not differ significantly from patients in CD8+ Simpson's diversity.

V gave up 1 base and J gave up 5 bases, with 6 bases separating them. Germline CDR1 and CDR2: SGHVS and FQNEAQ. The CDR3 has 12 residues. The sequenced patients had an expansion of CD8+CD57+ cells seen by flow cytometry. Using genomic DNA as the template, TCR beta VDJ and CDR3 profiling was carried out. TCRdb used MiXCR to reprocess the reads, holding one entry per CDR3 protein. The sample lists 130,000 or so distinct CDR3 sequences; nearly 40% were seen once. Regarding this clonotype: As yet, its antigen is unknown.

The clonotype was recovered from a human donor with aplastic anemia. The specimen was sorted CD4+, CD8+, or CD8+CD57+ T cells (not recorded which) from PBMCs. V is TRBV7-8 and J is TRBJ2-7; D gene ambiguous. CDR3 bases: TGTGCCAGCAGCTTAGTGGCTAACGAGCAGTACTTC. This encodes CASSLVANEQYF.